Presented here are 23 T cell receptor beta chains from one specimen sequenced in a study of blood T cell repertoires in COVID-19. TCRdb keeps only in-frame clones here, not all; method: immunoSEQ multiplex PCR. The sample yields fewer than 250,000 clones, about 90% seen once. Sequencing input: peripheral blood. The receptor set was obtained from a man between 60 and 70 years old with COVID-19, enrolled during active disease.

The chain recombines TRBV5-4 with TRBJ2-7; the match to TRBD1 covers 11 bases. The CDR3 length is 16 residues. Trimming at V came to 3 bases and at J to 4 bases, leaving 9 bases not matched to a gene. Germline CDR1 reads SGHNT; CDR2 reads YYREEE (reference sequence). The CDR3 sequence is CASSYGGQGAEYEQYF. Here the CDR3 DNA reads TGTGCCAGCAGCTACGGAGGACAGGGGGCTGAATACGAGCAGTACTTC. The complete variable domain, with remaining parts taken from reference TRBV5-4 and TRBJ2-7, reads ETGVTQSPTHLIKTRGQQVTLRCSSQSGHNTVSWYQQALGQGPQFIFQYYREEENGRGNFPPRFSGLQFPNYSSELNVNALELDDSALYLCASSYGGQGAEYEQYFGPGTRLTVT.

The table lists this clone with a count of one. The chain carries TRBV4-2 and TRBJ2-6; possibly TRBD1 for D (6 bases). Trimming stripped 3 bases from V and 1 base from J, with 13 bases between. Germline assignment: CDR1 LGHNA and CDR2 YNFKEQ. CDR3 length: 17 residues. CDR3 in DNA: TGTGCCAGCAGCCACTCCGCAGGGACATCTGGGGCCAACGTCCTGACTTTC. Residues: CASSHSAGTSGANVLTF.

The chain combines TRBV5-4 with TRBJ2-7, with 7 bases that match TRBD1. Germline lookup yields CDR1 SGHNT and CDR2 YYREEE (reference sequence). There are 13 residues in the CDR3. The ends lost 4 bases at V and 4 bases at J; junction bases unmatched: 5. This CDR3 is CASSRPGGYEQYF. CDR3 coding DNA: TGTGCCAGCAGCCGACCAGGGGGATACGAGCAGTACTTC.

This clone was detected only once. The chain has TRBV29-1 and TRBJ2-1; TRBD1 agrees at 7 bases. CDR1 and CDR2 from the germline V gene are SQVTM and ANQGSEA. CDR3 length: 12 amino acids. J lost 9 bases, V lost 7 bases, and 9 bases had no gene match. In DNA, the CDR3 is TGCAGCGCGGACAGGACGGACAGTGAGCAGTTCTTC. Protein product: CSADRTDSEQFF.

The chain joins TRBV19 to TRBJ1-4, with TRBD1 as a possible D gene (5 bases). This CDR3 has 16 residues. V was trimmed by 4 bases and J by 8 bases, leaving 20 bases between them. Germline CDR1 reads LNHDA; CDR2 reads SQIVND (reference sequence). The CDR3 DNA is TGTGCCAGTAGTACCGGACGGGGAGGGGTTTTAGAAAAACTGTTTTTT. Its protein product is CASSTGRGGVLEKLFF. The full variable domain, completed using reference TRBV19 and TRBJ1-4, is DGGITQSPKYLFRKEGQNVTLSCEQNLNHDAMYWYRQDPGQGLRLIYYSQIVNDFQKGDIAEGYSVSREKKESFPLTVTSAQKNPTAFYLCASSTGRGGVLEKLFFGSGTQLSVL.

The genes are TRBV5-1 and TRBJ2-7; tentatively, D is TRBD1 (6 bases). V lost 4 bases to trimming and J lost 5 bases, with 16 bases between them. Looked up from germline, CDR1 is SGHRS and CDR2 is YFSETQ. The CDR3 contains 14 residues. The CDR3 sequence is CASSLATPGDEQYF. DNA for the CDR3: TGCGCCAGCAGCCTGGCGACTCCAGGGGACGAGCAGTACTTC.

This rearrangement joins TRBV10-2 to TRBJ2-1, with D perhaps matching TRBD1 (5 bases). V was clipped by 2 bases and J by 2 bases, with 13 bases between them. The V gene's germline CDR1 is WSHSY and CDR2 SAAADI. The CDR3 extends over 16 amino acids. Written as DNA, the CDR3 is TGCGCCAGCAGTGAGAACTCAGGGAACACCTACAATGAGCAGTTCTTC. It yields the protein CASSENSGNTYNEQFF.

The rearrangement joins TRBV29-1 to TRBJ1-1, with 10 nucleotides matching TRBD1. The junction had 11 bases not matched to a gene; V was cut back by 5 bases and J by 5 bases. Germline V gives CDR1 SQVTM, CDR2 ANQGSEA. The CDR3 contains 15 residues. In DNA, the CDR3 is TGCAGCGTTAAAGGGGACAGGGGAGCAACTACTGAAGCTTTCTTT. Encoded protein: CSVKGDRGATTEAFF.

V is TRBV18 and J is TRBJ1-1, with 11 positions matching TRBD1. V lost 3 bases to trimming and J lost 4 bases; unmatched junction nucleotides: 10. The length of the CDR3 is 17 residues. Germline CDR1 KGHSH, CDR2 LQKENI. The CDR3 reads CASSPGQGVAWGTEAFF. CDR3 DNA: TGTGCCAGCTCACCGGGACAGGGGGTCGCCTGGGGCACTGAAGCTTTCTTT.

J is TRBJ1-6 and V is TRBV7-9; 7 bases fit TRBD1. V was pared by 3 bases and J by 8 bases, with 7 bases of the junction left unmatched. The CDR3 is 15 amino acids. CDR1 is SEHNR and CDR2 is FQNEAQ in the germline V gene (reference sequence). CDR3 sequence: CASSLAGTDYSPLHF. The CDR3 DNA reads as TGTGCCAGCAGCTTGGCCGGGACAGATTATTCACCCCTCCACTTT.

V and J are TRBV7-9 and TRBJ2-2, with 8 bases lining up with TRBD2. Germline V gene data show CDR1 as SEHNR and CDR2 as FQNEAQ (reference sequence). With V trimmed by 2 bases and J by 4 bases, 3 bases remained unmatched. The CDR3 length is 15 residues. Written as DNA, the CDR3 is TGTGCCAGCAGCTTAATAGCGGGGCCCACCGGGGAGCTGTTTTTT. It specifies CASSLIAGPTGELFF.

This clone was detected only a few times. The rearrangement joins TRBV6-5 to TRBJ2-7; TRBD2 is a possible D gene (5 bases). This CDR3 contains 13 residues. Looked up from germline, CDR1 is MNHEY and CDR2 is SVGAGI. The ends were cut back, 10 bases at V and 4 bases at J, with 17 bases in the middle. CDR3 nucleotide sequence: TGTGCCACTACTAGTCCCCTAAAGTACGAGCAGTACTTC. It is translated as CATTSPLKYEQYF.

V usage is TRBV5-4 and J usage is TRBJ1-1; 7 positions agree with TRBD1. V was pared by 0 bases and J by 3 bases, with 5 bases of the junction left unmatched. CDR3 length: 15 amino acids. Germline lookup yields CDR1 SGHNT and CDR2 YYREEE (reference sequence). CDR3 DNA: TGTGCCAGCAGCTTGGACAGGGGTAGGTACACTGAAGCTTTCTTT. Amino acid sequence: CASSLDRGRYTEAFF.

This chain joins TRBV7-6 and TRBJ1-3; D gene unclear. The V and J ends lost 8 bases and 10 bases respectively, with 15 bases between them. Germline V gene lookup returns CDR1 SGHVS and CDR2 FNYEAQ. This CDR3 has 12 amino acids. In DNA, the CDR3 is TGTGCCAGCGGCCCCCCCGGAGGTACCATATATTTT. Its protein is CASGPPGGTIYF.

This CDR3 is CANTGESVYEQYF. The CDR3 DNA sequence: TGCGCCAACACCGGGGAGTCGGTCTACGAGCAGTACTTC. This sequence joins TRBV5-1 and TRBJ2-7; D is perhaps TRBD2 (5 bases). The CDR3 consists of 13 residues. Trimming took off 9 bases at V and 3 bases at J, with 16 bases between the two ends. Germline CDR1 and CDR2: SGHRS and YFSETQ.

The table lists this clone with a count of one. The chain has TRBV24-1 and TRBJ2-1, with TRBD2 matching 16 bases. There are 17 residues in the CDR3. V lost 4 bases and J lost 8; bases outside the gene matches: 7. Germline V gene data show CDR1 as KGHDR and CDR2 as SFDVKD. This chain's CDR3 is CATSDPGTSGRGYEQFF. CDR3 DNA: TGTGCCACCAGTGACCCCGGGACTAGCGGGAGGGGCTATGAGCAGTTCTTC.

The chain combines TRBV11-2 with TRBJ2-1; 7 bases are a match to TRBD1. The germline gives CDR1 SGHAT, CDR2 FQNNGV. The CDR3 is 13 amino acids. The ends lost 5 bases at V and 14 bases at J; junction bases unmatched: 12. For the CDR3, the DNA is TGTGCCAGCAGCGAACGACAGGGCTTGGGGGAGTTCTTC. This translates into CASSERQGLGEFF.

This clone was picked up a small number of times. This rearrangement joins TRBV5-6 to TRBJ2-7; 9 bases agree with TRBD2. This CDR3 comprises 16 residues. V trimming: 6 bases; J trimming: 2 bases; junction bases outside the gene matches: 12. The germline V gene has CDR1 SGHDT and CDR2 YYEEEE. The CDR3 sequence: CASTVGGPSGTYEQYF. The CDR3, as DNA: TGTGCCAGCACTGTTGGGGGGCCTAGCGGGACCTACGAGCAGTACTTC.

In DNA form, the CDR3 reads TGTGCCAGCATGAAAGGGGGAACTCATTCACCCCTCCACTTT. As protein: CASMKGGTHSPLHF. V and J are TRBV28 and TRBJ1-6, with D possibly TRBD1 on 6 matching bases. Trimming removed 7 bases at V and 8 bases at J, with 15 bases between. CDR3 length equals 14 residues. CDR1 is MDHEN and CDR2 is SYDVKM in the germline V gene.

The chain links TRBV5-4 to TRBJ1-6; 8 bases align to TRBD1. Per the germline V gene, CDR1 is SGHNT and CDR2 is YYREEE (reference sequence). After removal of 1 base from V and 7 bases from J, the junction contained 1 base not matched to a gene. This CDR3 comprises 14 residues. The CDR3 sequence: CASSLQGANSPLHF. Here the CDR3 DNA reads TGTGCCAGCAGCTTGCAGGGGGCAAATTCACCCCTCCACTTT.

In this sample, this clone turned up a few times. This same CDR3 is encoded by further DNA sequences in the sample. The genes are TRBV7-2 and TRBJ1-3, with unresolved D. V lost 5 bases to trimming and J lost 0 bases, with 8 bases between them. CDR3 length: 14 amino acids. Germline CDR1 and CDR2: SGHTA and FQGNSA. CDR3 region: CASSLDYSGNTIYF. DNA for the CDR3: TGTGCCAGCAGCCTCGACTACTCTGGAAACACCATATATTTT.

This chain joins TRBV5-1 and TRBJ2-3, with 11 positions matching TRBD2. CDR3 length: 16 amino acids. The germline V gene has CDR1 SGHRS and CDR2 YFSETQ. V lost 0 bases to trimming and J lost 3 bases; unmatched junction nucleotides: 3. Here the CDR3 reads CASSLGLAGSTDTQYF. The CDR3 DNA sequence: TGCGCCAGCAGCTTGGGACTAGCGGGGTCGACAGATACGCAGTATTTT.

The V gene is TRBV3-1 (or the pseudogene TRBV3-2), the J gene TRBJ2-1; the match to TRBD2 covers 13 bases. Germline V gene data show CDR1 as LGHDT and CDR2 as YNNKEL (reference sequence). V shed 4 bases, J shed 6 bases, and the junction held 3 bases outside the gene matches. There are 15 residues in the CDR3. The CDR3 region is CASSPGLAGPNEQFF. DNA for the CDR3: TGTGCCAGCAGCCCGGGACTAGCGGGGCCCAATGAGCAGTTCTTC.